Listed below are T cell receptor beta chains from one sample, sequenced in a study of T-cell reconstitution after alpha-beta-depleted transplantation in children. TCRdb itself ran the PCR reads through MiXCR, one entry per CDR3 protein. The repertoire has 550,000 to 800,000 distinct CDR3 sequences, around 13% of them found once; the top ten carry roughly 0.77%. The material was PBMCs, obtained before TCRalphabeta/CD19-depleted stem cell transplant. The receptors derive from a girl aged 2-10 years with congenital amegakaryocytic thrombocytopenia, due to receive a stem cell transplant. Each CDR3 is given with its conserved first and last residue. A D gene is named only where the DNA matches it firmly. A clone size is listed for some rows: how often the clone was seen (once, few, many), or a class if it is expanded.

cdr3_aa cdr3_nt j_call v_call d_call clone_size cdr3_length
CASSPIIDEQFF TGCGCCAGCAGCCCCATTATCGATGAGCAGTTCTTC TRBJ2-1 TRBV5-1 . many 12
CASSPLVLAGDNEQFF TGTGCCAGCAGCCCCCTCGTTCTAGCGGGAGACAATGAGCAGTTCTTC TRBJ2-1 TRBV3-1 TRBD2 . 16
CASSYGAREGRGYTF TGTGCCAGCAGTTACGGTGCCCGGGAAGGACGGGGCTACACCTTC TRBJ1-2 TRBV6-5 . . 15
CAWSVAGGGNTIYF TGTGCCTGGAGTGTGGCAGGGGGGGGAAACACCATATATTTT TRBJ1-3 TRBV30 TRBD1 . 14
CSAREGYSLRGKTQYF TGCAGTGCTAGAGAAGGGTATTCTCTGAGAGGGAAGACCCAGTACTTC TRBJ2-5 TRBV20-1 . . 16
CSVEGSSGEQFF TGCAGCGTTGAGGGATCCTCTGGGGAGCAGTTCTTC TRBJ2-1 TRBV29-1 . many 12
CAITQGTGANVLTF TGTGCCATCACCCAGGGTACTGGGGCCAACGTCCTGACTTTC TRBJ2-6 TRBV10-3 . . 14
CASSSVTYEQYF TGTGCCAGCAGCTCAGTAACCTACGAGCAGTACTTC TRBJ2-7 TRBV21-1 . . 12
CASSLINGLGTDTQYF TGTGCCAGCAGCTTAATAAACGGGCTGGGCACAGATACGCAGTATTTT TRBJ2-3 TRBV7-3 . many 16
CASSYWNTGELFF TGTGCCAGCAGTTATTGGAACACCGGGGAGCTGTTTTTT TRBJ2-2 TRBV12-3/TRBV12-4 . many 13
CSATGIAGGITGELFF TGCAGTGCTACGGGAATAGCGGGAGGAATAACCGGGGAGCTGTTTTTT TRBJ2-2 TRBV20-1 TRBD2 many 16
CASSTRMWGRSNTEAFF TGTGCCAGCAGCACTAGAATGTGGGGGCGGTCGAACACTGAAGCTTTCTTT TRBJ1-1 TRBV7-8 . many 17
CASSQLGGIWETQYF TGCGCCAGCAGCCAGTTGGGCGGGATCTGGGAGACCCAGTACTTC TRBJ2-5 TRBV5-1 . . 15
CSAREGRGTEAFF TGCAGTGCTAGAGAGGGGCGGGGCACTGAAGCTTTCTTT TRBJ1-1 TRBV20-1 . many 13
CSVESENSYEQYF TGCAGCGTTGAAAGTGAAAACTCCTACGAGCAGTACTTC TRBJ2-7 TRBV29-1 . few 13
CSARDETTGVRRETQYF TGCAGTGCTAGAGATGAGACGACGGGGGTCAGAAGAGAGACCCAGTACTTC TRBJ2-5 TRBV20-1 . . 17